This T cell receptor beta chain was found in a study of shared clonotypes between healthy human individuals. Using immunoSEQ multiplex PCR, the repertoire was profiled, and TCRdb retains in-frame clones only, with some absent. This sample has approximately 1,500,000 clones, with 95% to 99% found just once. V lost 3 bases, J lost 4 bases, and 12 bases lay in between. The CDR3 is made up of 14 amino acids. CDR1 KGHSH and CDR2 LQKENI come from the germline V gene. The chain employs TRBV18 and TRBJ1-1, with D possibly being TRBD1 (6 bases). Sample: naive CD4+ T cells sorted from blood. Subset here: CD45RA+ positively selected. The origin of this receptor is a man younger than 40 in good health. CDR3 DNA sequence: TGTGCCAGCTCACCGAATCGGGGGCCCACTGAAGCTTTCTTT. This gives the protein CASSPNRGPTEAFF.